The clone carrying this T cell receptor beta chain has only a few counts. This sample was included in a study of T cells in Graves' hyperthyroidism and ophthalmopathy. Amplified TCR beta CDR3 regions derived from RNA transcripts. The TCR CDR3 first-round RT-PCR relied on the HTBI primer set. TCRdb called the multiplex PCR reads again in MiXCR, with one record for every CDR3 protein. This repertoire shows under 350,000 distinct CDR3 sequences, about 20% found once; its top ten account for approximately 54%. V gave up 5 bases and J gave up 2 bases; unmatched junction bases: 10. Germline-derived CDR1 and CDR2 are DFQATT and SNEGSKA (reference sequence). This CDR3 has 17 amino acids. Fresh peripheral blood, 9.5 to 10 ml of it, supplied the PBMCs.

The specimen sequenced was blood. This chain links TRBV20-1 with TRBJ2-1; 12 bases map to TRBD2. This receptor was identified in a woman between 45 and 60 years old with Graves' hyperthyroidism. DNA of the CDR3: TGCAGTGCTCGGCCTTATACTAGCGGGGGGCCCTACAATGAGCAGTTCTTC. It is translated as CSARPYTSGGPYNEQFF.